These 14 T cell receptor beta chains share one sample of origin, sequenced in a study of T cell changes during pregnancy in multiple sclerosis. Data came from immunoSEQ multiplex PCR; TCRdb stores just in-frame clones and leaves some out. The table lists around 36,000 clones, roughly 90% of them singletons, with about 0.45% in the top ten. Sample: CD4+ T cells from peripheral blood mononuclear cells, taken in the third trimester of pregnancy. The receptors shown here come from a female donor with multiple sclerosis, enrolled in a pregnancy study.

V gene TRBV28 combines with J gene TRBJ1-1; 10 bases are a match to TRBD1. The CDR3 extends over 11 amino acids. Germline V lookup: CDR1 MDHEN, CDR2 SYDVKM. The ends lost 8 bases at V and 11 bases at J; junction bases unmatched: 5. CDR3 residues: CASGTGVGAFF. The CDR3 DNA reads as TGTGCCAGCGGGACAGGGGTGGGTGCTTTCTTT.

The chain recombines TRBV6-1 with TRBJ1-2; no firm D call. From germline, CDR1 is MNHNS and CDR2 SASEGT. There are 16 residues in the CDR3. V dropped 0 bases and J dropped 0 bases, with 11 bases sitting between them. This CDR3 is CASSEAGKASNYGYTF. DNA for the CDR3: TGTGCCAGCAGTGAAGCCGGTAAAGCATCTAACTATGGCTACACCTTC.

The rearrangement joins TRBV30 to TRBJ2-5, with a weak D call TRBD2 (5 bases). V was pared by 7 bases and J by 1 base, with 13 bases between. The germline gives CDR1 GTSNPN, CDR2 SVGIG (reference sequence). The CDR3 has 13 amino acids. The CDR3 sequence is CAYTRDFQETQYF. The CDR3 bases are TGTGCCTACACCCGGGATTTCCAAGAGACCCAGTACTTC. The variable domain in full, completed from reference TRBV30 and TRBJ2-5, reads SQTIHQWPATLVQPVGSPLSLECTVEGTSNPNLYWYRQAAGRGLQLLFYSVGIGQISSEVPQNLSASRPQDRQFILSSKKLLLSDSGFYLCAYTRDFQETQYFGPGTRLLVL.

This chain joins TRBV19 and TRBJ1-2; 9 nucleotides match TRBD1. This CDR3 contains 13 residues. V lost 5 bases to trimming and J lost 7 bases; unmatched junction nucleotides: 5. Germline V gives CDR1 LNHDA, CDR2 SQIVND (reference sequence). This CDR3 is CASSQDRGSGYTF. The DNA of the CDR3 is TGTGCCAGTAGTCAGGACAGGGGCTCTGGCTACACCTTC.

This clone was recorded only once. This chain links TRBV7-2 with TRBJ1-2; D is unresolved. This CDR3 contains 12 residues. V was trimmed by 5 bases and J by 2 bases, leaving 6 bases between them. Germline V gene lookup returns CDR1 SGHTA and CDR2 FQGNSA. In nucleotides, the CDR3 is TGTGCCAGCAGCCCGAGGAACTATGGCTACACCTTC. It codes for CASSPRNYGYTF.

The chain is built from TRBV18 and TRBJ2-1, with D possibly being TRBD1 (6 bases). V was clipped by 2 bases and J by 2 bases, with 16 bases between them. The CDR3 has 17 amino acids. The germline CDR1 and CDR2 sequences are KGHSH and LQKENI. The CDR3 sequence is CASSPFGRTATYNEQFF. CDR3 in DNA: TGTGCCAGCTCACCATTTGGTCGGACAGCGACCTACAATGAGCAGTTCTTC.

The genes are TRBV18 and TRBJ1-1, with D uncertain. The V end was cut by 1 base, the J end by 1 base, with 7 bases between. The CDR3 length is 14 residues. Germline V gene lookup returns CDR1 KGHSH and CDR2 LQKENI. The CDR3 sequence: CASSPQRGNTEAFF. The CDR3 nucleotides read TGTGCCAGCTCACCACAGCGAGGGAACACTGAAGCTTTCTTT. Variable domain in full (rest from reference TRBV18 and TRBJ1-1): NAGVMQNPRHLVRRRGQEARLRCSPMKGHSHVYWYRQLPEEGLKFMVYLQKENIIDESGMPKERFSAEFPKEGPSILRIQQVVRGDSAAYFCASSPQRGNTEAFFGQGTRLTVV.

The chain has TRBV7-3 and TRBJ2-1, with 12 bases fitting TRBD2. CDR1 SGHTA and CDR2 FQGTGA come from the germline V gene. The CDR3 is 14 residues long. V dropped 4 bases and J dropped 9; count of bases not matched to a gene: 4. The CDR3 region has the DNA TGTGCCAGCAGCTCGCTAGCGGGAGGGGGTGAGCAGTTCTTC. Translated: CASSSLAGGGEQFF.

The DNA of the CDR3 is TGCGCCAGCAGTGACGGGCACGGGAATAGCAATCAGCCCCAGCATTTT. Amino acids: CASSDGHGNSNQPQHF. V usage is TRBV10-1 and J usage is TRBJ1-5; D uncertain. CDR1 WNHNN and CDR2 SYGVQD come from the germline V gene (reference sequence). The CDR3 sequence is 16 residues long. With 3 bases removed from V and 0 bases from J, the gap between germline ends came to 12 bases.

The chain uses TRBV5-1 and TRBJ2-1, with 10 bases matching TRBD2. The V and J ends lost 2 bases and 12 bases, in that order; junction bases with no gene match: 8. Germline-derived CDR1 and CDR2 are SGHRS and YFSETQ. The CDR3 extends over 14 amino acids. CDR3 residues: CASSLGLAVRGQFF. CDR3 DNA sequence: TGCGCCAGCAGCTTAGGACTAGCGGTACGCGGGCAGTTCTTC.

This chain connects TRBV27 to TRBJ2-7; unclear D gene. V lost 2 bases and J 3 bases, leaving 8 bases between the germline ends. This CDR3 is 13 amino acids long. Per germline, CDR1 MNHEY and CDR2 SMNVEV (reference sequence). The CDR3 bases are TGTGCCAGCAGTTTAATGGCAGGCTACGAGCAGTACTTC. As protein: CASSLMAGYEQYF.

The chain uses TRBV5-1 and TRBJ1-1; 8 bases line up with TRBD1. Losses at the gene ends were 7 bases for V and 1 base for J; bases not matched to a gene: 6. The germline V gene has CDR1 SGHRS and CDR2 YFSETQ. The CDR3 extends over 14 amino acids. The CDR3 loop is CASARTGWNTEAFF. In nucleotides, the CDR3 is TGCGCCAGCGCTAGGACAGGGTGGAACACTGAAGCTTTCTTT.

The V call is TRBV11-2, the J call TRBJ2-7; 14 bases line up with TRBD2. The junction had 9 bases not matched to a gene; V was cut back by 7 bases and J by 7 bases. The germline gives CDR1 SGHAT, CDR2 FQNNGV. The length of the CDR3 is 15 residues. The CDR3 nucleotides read TGTGCCAGCACCTTCGACGGGACTAGCGGGAGTGAGCAGTACTTC. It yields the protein CASTFDGTSGSEQYF. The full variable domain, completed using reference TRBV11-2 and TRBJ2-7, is EAGVAQSPRYKIIEKRQSVAFWCNPISGHATLYWYQQILGQGPKLLIQFQNNGVVDDSQLPKDRFSAERLKGVDSTLKIQPAKLEDSAVYLCASTFDGTSGSEQYFGPGTRLTVT.

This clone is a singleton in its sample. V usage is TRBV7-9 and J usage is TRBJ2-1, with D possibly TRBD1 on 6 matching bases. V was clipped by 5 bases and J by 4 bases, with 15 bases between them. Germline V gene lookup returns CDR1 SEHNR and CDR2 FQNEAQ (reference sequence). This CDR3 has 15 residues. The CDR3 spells CASSTVGTRYNEQFF. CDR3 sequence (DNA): TGTGCCAGCAGCACGGTCGGGACAAGATACAATGAGCAGTTCTTC.